This TCR beta chain was observed in a study of blood T cell repertoires in COVID-19 (TCRdb year 2020). Study-level background: Samples covering the acute and convalescent phases of COVID-19 were provided by collaborators in the United States, Italy and Spain. Deeply sampled blood TCRbeta repertoires from subjects exposed to, actively infected with, or recovered from COVID-19 were included in the dataset. The repertoires were made available in a free public database intended to serve as a resource for research on the immune response to SARS-CoV-2. The material from the prospective study consisted of cDNA or gDNA derived from T cells, B-cell-depleted T cells, or PBMCs. Samples came from the ongoing ImmuneRACE study (first 160 participants) plus 1,254 subjects from 6 global collaborators. HLA class I and class II types, where available, came from metadata supplied by the sample provider rather than from assay-based typing. Nearly every sample came with metadata listing a de-identified subject ID, COVID-19 status, age in years and sex. What the research found in general, with its limitations: How much clinical and demographic metadata was included differed by source and by participant, and the metadata was provided uncurated.

The immunoSEQ Assay, a bias-controlled multiplex PCR, was used to amplify TCRbeta CDR3 regions from genomic DNA. Per the source publication's procedure: Within the assay, amplification of reference gene primers was used to estimate how many nucleated cells each sample contained. Sequence reads were collapsed and filtered to measure the absolute abundance of every unique TCRbeta CDR3 rearrangement. Productive Simpson clonality was computed per sample as the square root of Simpson's diversity index over productive rearrangements. Entries here come from immuneACCESS through TCRdb and include only in-frame sequences with V and J called. Some clones fail to appear in such tables; in the studies checked, an unresolved V gene covers under half of the shortfall, and the cause of the remainder is unknown. That table gives V, J and clone size, and the DNA gave D and trimming. The sample yields 130,000 to 150,000 clones; approximately 90% were counted once. Of the sample, approximately 9% falls within the top ten clones.

Concerning this clone itself: The antigen it recognizes is unknown. No base quality information exists; no much larger clone differs at one position.

The collaborating institutions used their own protocols to collect whole blood in K2EDTA tubes. For TCRbeta analysis, collaborators shipped samples in one of three forms: frozen whole blood, isolated PBMCs, or DNA extracted from either of those sample types. Spanning cysteine to phenylalanine, the CDR3 consists of 16 amino acids. The only DNA kept is the CDR3, 48 bases in frame from the first base. Trimming takes 3 bases off V and 4 bases off J; junction bases not matched to a gene: 13. CDR1 DFQATT and CDR2 SNEGSKA were looked up in the germline V gene (reference sequence). Here the chain combines TRBV20-1 and TRBJ1-2; the junction holds 8 bases that match TRBD1. Sequencing was done on a sample of peripheral blood. The sequence was collected from a woman in her fifties or sixties with active or convalescent COVID-19. The nucleotide sequence reads TGCAGTGCTAGTAATCCCGGGACAGGACCAAGCTATGGCTACACCTTC. Its translation is CSASNPGTGPSYGYTF.